This entry lists 22 T cell receptor beta chains sequenced from one sample in a study of blood T cell repertoires in COVID-19. TCRdb's table, derived via immunoSEQ multiplex PCR, lists solely in-frame clones and lacks some. The table lists roughly 340,000 clones, 75% to 90% of them singletons. The source material was PBMCs or T cells enriched from blood (not recorded which). Receptor source: a man aged 18 to 29 who had recovered from COVID-19.

The V and J genes are TRBV6-5 and TRBJ1-5; the D is unclear. The CDR3 spans 15 residues. Germline loops: CDR1 MNHEY, CDR2 SVGAGI. V gave up 5 bases and J gave up 5 bases, with 16 bases separating them. DNA of the CDR3: TGTGCCAGCAGTCTACGTTGGAGGAGTGATCAGCCCCAGCATTTT. Its protein product is CASSLRWRSDQPQHF.

The genes are TRBV2 and TRBJ1-1; no definite D call. V was clipped by 7 bases and J by 0 bases, with 12 bases between them. The CDR3 sequence is 14 residues long. CDR1 and CDR2 from the germline V gene are SNHLY and FYNNEI. The CDR3 DNA reads TGTGCCAGCACCGGGTTCCTCATGAACACTGAAGCTTTCTTT. This encodes CASTGFLMNTEAFF.

This chain links TRBV9 with TRBJ1-1; 9 bases are a match to TRBD1. The germline CDR1 and CDR2 sequences are SGDLS and YYNGEE. There are 13 residues in the CDR3. The trim removed 0 bases at V and 8 bases at J, leaving 2 bases unmatched. In DNA, the CDR3 is TGTGCCAGCAGCGTAGAACAGGGGGCCGAAGCTTTCTTT. It encodes CASSVEQGAEAFF.

This chain links TRBV5-1 with TRBJ2-7, with D possibly matching TRBD2 (6 bases). The CDR3 consists of 13 residues. The V and J ends lost 8 bases and 0 bases respectively, with 12 bases between them. The V gene's germline CDR1 is SGHRS and CDR2 YFSETQ. CDR3 region: CASRDSSSYEQYF. DNA for the CDR3: TGCGCCAGTCGGGACTCAAGCTCCTACGAGCAGTACTTC. The whole variable domain, remainder taken from reference TRBV5-1 and TRBJ2-7, is KAGVTQTPRYLIKTRGQQVTLSCSPISGHRSVSWYQQTPGQGLQFLFEYFSETQRNKGNFPGRFSGRQFSNSRSEMNVSTLELGDSALYLCASRDSSSYEQYFGPGTRLTVT.

The V gene is TRBV6-5, the J gene TRBJ1-2, with a possible D match to TRBD1 (6 bases). The CDR3 extends over 13 amino acids. Germline CDR1 reads MNHEY; CDR2 reads SVGAGI. V was pared by 8 bases and J by 2 bases, with 12 bases between. The CDR3 DNA is TGTGCCAGCCTATCGGGACACAACTATGGCTACACCTTC. It encodes CASLSGHNYGYTF.

The chain is built from TRBV3-1 (or the pseudogene TRBV3-2) and TRBJ2-5; D perhaps matches TRBD1 (6 bases). The germline gives CDR1 LGHDT, CDR2 YNNKEL (reference sequence). This CDR3 is built from 17 residues. V was trimmed by 1 base and J by 1 base, leaving 16 bases between them. CDR3 coding DNA: TGTGCCAGCAGCCAAGTTCTGATGGGGGCCGGCCAAGAGACCCAGTACTTC. It is translated as CASSQVLMGAGQETQYF.

For this clone: Germline and junction disagree at one end, which may indicate a read error. The same CDR3 is also encoded by other DNA sequences in this sample. V is TRBV5-1 and J is TRBJ2-3; 11 positions agree with TRBD1. The CDR3 extends over 17 amino acids. The germline V gene encodes CDR1 SGHRS and CDR2 YFSETQ. Here the CDR3 reads CASSTTGTGGNADTQYF. The CDR3 DNA follows: TGTGCCAGCAGCACCACCGGGACAGGGGGTAATGCAGATACGCAGTATTTT.

The V gene is TRBV28, the J gene TRBJ2-5, with unresolved D. Looked up from germline, CDR1 is MDHEN and CDR2 is SYDVKM. V was pared by 7 bases and J by 2 bases, with 17 bases between. The CDR3 length is 15 residues. CDR3 protein: CASTHLSRLQETQYF. In DNA, the CDR3 is TGTGCCAGCACCCATCTCAGCCGACTGCAAGAGACCCAGTACTTC. Variable domain in full (rest from reference TRBV28 and TRBJ2-5): DVKVTQSSRYLVKRTGEKVFLECVQDMDHENMFWYRQDPGLGLRLIYFSYDVKMKEKGDIPEGYSVSREKKERFSLILESASTNQTSMYLCASTHLSRLQETQYFGPGTRLLVL.

The rearrangement uses TRBV15 and TRBJ2-7, with TRBD1 matching over 7 bases. V dropped 4 bases and J dropped 2; count of bases not matched to a gene: 14. Per the germline V gene, CDR1 is LNHNV and CDR2 is YYDKDF (reference sequence). This CDR3 region has 17 residues. In nucleotides, the CDR3 is TGTGCCACCAGCAACTACCCCGGACAGGAAGAGCCCTACGAGCAGTACTTC. It codes for CATSNYPGQEEPYEQYF.

This clone was seen a few times. The chain uses TRBV15 and TRBJ1-2, with a possible D match to TRBD1 (5 bases). CDR3 length: 14 amino acids. The germline V and J ends were trimmed by 0 bases and 6 bases, with 11 bases remaining between them. CDR1 LNHNV and CDR2 YYDKDF come from the germline V gene (reference sequence). CDR3 bases: TGTGCCACCAGCAGAGATCCGACAGCGAATGGCTACACCTTC. This sequence encodes CATSRDPTANGYTF.

This clone turned up a few times. The rearrangement links TRBV18 to TRBJ1-3, with 7 positions matching TRBD1. V was pared by 3 bases and J by 1 base, with 3 bases of the junction left unmatched. Germline loops: CDR1 KGHSH, CDR2 LQKENI. The CDR3 extends over 15 amino acids. In DNA form, the CDR3 reads TGTGCCAGCTCACCGGCACAGGGGTCTGGAAACACCATATATTTT. It translates to CASSPAQGSGNTIYF.

Only one count was recorded for this clone. This rearrangement joins TRBV6-5 to TRBJ1-2; TRBD1 matches 10 bases. V lost 2 bases and J lost 4; bases outside the gene matches: 7. Germline CDR1 reads MNHEY; CDR2 reads SVGAGI. The CDR3 covers 16 residues. DNA of the CDR3: TGTGCCAGCAGTTACGTCGGACAGGGGGACTTCTATGGCTACACCTTC. This codes for CASSYVGQGDFYGYTF.

The chain uses TRBV12-5 and TRBJ2-3, with TRBD2 as a possible D gene (7 bases). CDR3 size: 15 residues. Germline CDR1 LGHNT, CDR2 FRNRAP. Trimming took off 3 bases at V and 3 bases at J, with 13 bases between the two ends. The CDR3 DNA is TGTGCTAGTGGTTTTGTGGGGGGGCCTACAGATACGCAGTATTTT. This sequence encodes CASGFVGGPTDTQYF.

V is TRBV6-4 and J is TRBJ2-2; unclear D gene. Germline V gene sequence: CDR1 MRHNA, CDR2 SNTAGT. V was shortened by 3 bases and J by 6 bases, with 8 bases between the two germline ends. The CDR3 has 13 residues. As DNA, the CDR3 is TGTGCCAGCAGTGAACGGTACTCCGGGGAGCTGTTTTTT. It codes for CASSERYSGELFF.

J is TRBJ1-1 and V is TRBV6-2 or TRBV6-3; 9 nucleotides agree with TRBD1. The CDR3 runs to 17 residues. The V segment lost 2 bases and the J segment 0 bases; nucleotides outside the gene matches: 7. CDR1 MNHEY and CDR2 SVGEGT come from the germline V gene. CDR3 coding DNA: TGTGCCAGCAGTTACGTTCGGACAGGGGATTTGAACACTGAAGCTTTCTTT. Protein product: CASSYVRTGDLNTEAFF.

Here the CDR3 reads CASSQDVVYAQETQYF. The CDR3 DNA sequence: TGTGCCAGCAGCCAAGATGTCGTCTACGCCCAAGAGACCCAGTACTTC. V is TRBV14 and J is TRBJ2-5; no firm D call. The CDR3 covers 16 residues. The germline V and J ends were trimmed by 0 bases and 1 base, with 12 bases remaining between them. Germline V gene data show CDR1 as SGHDN and CDR2 as FVKESK.

The DNA for the CDR3 is TGTGCCAGCAGTCGCAAGACAGGGGGTAATTCACCCCTCCACTTT. Translated, it gives CASSRKTGGNSPLHF. The chain carries TRBV5-8 and TRBJ1-6; 9 bases align to TRBD1. V shed 5 bases, J shed 6 bases, and the junction held 6 bases outside the gene matches. Germline CDR1 reads SGHTS; CDR2 reads YDEGEE. The CDR3 has 15 residues.

This clone was observed a single time. J is TRBJ1-2 and V is TRBV18; D ambiguous. The germline V and J ends were trimmed by 0 bases and 7 bases, with 12 bases remaining between them. Germline CDR1 KGHSH, CDR2 LQKENI. CDR3 length equals 14 residues. The CDR3 loop is CASSPPSGEVGYTF. CDR3 nucleotide sequence: TGTGCCAGCTCACCACCGTCCGGGGAGGTTGGCTACACCTTC.

This clone was observed a handful of times. The chain carries TRBV5-1 and TRBJ2-3, with D tentatively TRBD1 (6 bases). The CDR3 is 14 amino acids. CDR1 is SGHRS and CDR2 is YFSETQ in the germline V gene. The V and J ends lost 2 bases and 2 bases respectively, with 9 bases between them. The CDR3 is CASSFDRLTDTQYF. In DNA, the CDR3 is TGCGCCAGCAGCTTTGACAGGCTCACAGATACGCAGTATTTT.

The rearrangement joins TRBV3-1 (or the pseudogene TRBV3-2) to TRBJ2-4, with TRBD2 matching 11 bases. Germline V gives CDR1 LGHDT, CDR2 YNNKEL (reference sequence). The CDR3 extends over 17 amino acids. Trimming cost V 5 bases and J 2 bases; bases outside gene matches: 8. The CDR3 bases are TGTGCCAGCAGCGTACTAGCGGGAGTGAAAACCAAAAACATTCAGTACTTC. Residues: CASSVLAGVKTKNIQYF.

The chain links TRBV18 to TRBJ2-1; D not resolved. CDR3 size: 14 residues. Trimming left V 3 bases short and J 5 bases short, with 11 bases between. Germline V gives CDR1 KGHSH, CDR2 LQKENI. This CDR3 is CASSPLTLDNEQFF. CDR3 sequence (DNA): TGTGCCAGCTCACCGTTGACCCTAGACAATGAGCAGTTCTTC.

V gene TRBV6-2 or TRBV6-3 combines with J gene TRBJ1-3; TRBD1 might be the D (5 bases). Germline loops: CDR1 MNHEY, CDR2 SVGEGT. V gave up 5 bases and J gave up 2 bases, with 10 bases separating them. This CDR3 spans 14 amino acids. CDR3 amino acids: CASSGVTAGNTIYF. The CDR3 nucleotides are TGTGCCAGCAGTGGCGTGACAGCTGGAAACACCATATATTTT.